Listed below are T cell receptor beta chains from one sample, sequenced in a study of cytomegalovirus exposure and HLA in healthy donors. The method was immunoSEQ multiplex PCR; TCRdb's version includes in-frame clones alone and lacks a portion of them. The repertoire holds about 160,000 clones, with 60% to 85% as singletons. The sequenced material came from PBMCs. These receptor sequences come from a woman aged 45-60 years in good health and CMV-seropositive. CDR3s leave out the opening cysteine and the closing phenylalanine or tryptophan.

j_gene	v_gene	CDR3aa
TRBJ2-7	TRBV4-1	ASSQEWGSPYEQY
TRBJ2-7	TRBV19	ASSKSWDRYSYEQY
TRBJ1-1	TRBV5-1	ASSPGSMNTEAF
TRBJ1-4	TRBV5-1	ASSLLGQGAGGEKLF
TRBJ1-2	TRBV6-1	ASSEVQGRYGYT
TRBJ1-1	TRBV5-1	ASSGGQGRLAF
TRBJ1-5	TRBV2	ASSDPRGNQPQH
TRBJ2-3	TRBV5-4	ASSKRLAGTTDTQY
TRBJ1-3	TRBV18	ASSGLSSGNTIY
TRBJ2-7	TRBV9	ASSGGDSYEQY
TRBJ1-3	TRBV9	ASSSRQDSGNTIY
TRBJ1-1	TRBV5-6	ASSFLDRANTEAF
TRBJ1-6	TRBV5-5	ASSFGTALPLH
TRBJ2-5	TRBV9	ASSVETSGQETQY
TRBJ1-1	TRBV14	ASSLGTANTEAF
TRBJ1-5	TRBV19	ASADRSLDQPQH
TRBJ2-7	TRBV5-6	ASSSGTGLGEQY
TRBJ1-2	TRBV5-5	ASSLEPGTGGGYT
TRBJ1-6	TRBV2	ASSLLFNSPLH
TRBJ2-1	TRBV11-2	ASSLQLIRNEQF
TRBJ2-7	TRBV6-1	ASSEFQAMVQGYEQY
TRBJ2-5	TRBV18	ASSQQGQETQY
TRBJ1-2	TRBV30	AWSVEGSPYGYT
TRBJ2-2	TRBV10-1	ASSGLAGNGELF
TRBJ2-5	TRBV6-1	ASSARNRGQETQY
TRBJ2-5	TRBV5-1	ASSQSGRGTQY
TRBJ1-1	TRBV5-1	ASSYLGGQGDTEAF
TRBJ2-3	TRBV5-1	ASSLVATGAKDTQY
TRBJ1-1	TRBV5-6	ASSLLGANTEAF
TRBJ2-6	TRBV7-2	ASSQPQGSGANVLT
TRBJ2-3	TRBV7-3	ASSLNGWTDTQY
TRBJ2-1	TRBV5-4	ASSLESGGAQRAYNEQF
TRBJ2-1	TRBV5-4	ASSSETSGGGNEQF
TRBJ2-3	TRBV2	ASSAGLDTDTQY
TRBJ1-4	TRBV28	ASSLGTGGPTNEKLF
TRBJ1-2	TRBV19	ASSMGTGESGYT
TRBJ1-2	TRBV7-8	ASSLAPQGEFRGYT
TRBJ1-2	TRBV5-1	ASSLGWDRGNYGYT
TRBJ2-1	TRBV5-1	ASSLAPPGSPEQF
TRBJ2-4	TRBV5-1	ASSYGQGARNIQY
TRBJ1-1	TRBV19	ASSSRENTEAF
TRBJ2-5	TRBV5-1	ASSLGGGAGETQY
TRBJ2-5	TRBV29-1	SVGAGLQETQY
TRBJ2-1	TRBV27	ASSLNSGLAGGREQF
TRBJ1-6	TRBV19	ASSIRPEAYSPLH
TRBJ1-5	TRBV19	ASSIRQGLGQPQH
TRBJ2-2	TRBV18	ASSPSGLPNTGELF
TRBJ1-2	TRBV7-8	ASSLEPGNYGYT
TRBJ2-7	TRBV9	ASSVGISKEYEQY
TRBJ2-4	TRBV13	ASSLARAVAKNIQY
TRBJ2-3	TRBV2	ASRAGTIADTQY
TRBJ1-3	TRBV6-1	ASSEIPGSGNTIY
TRBJ1-4	TRBV5-1	ASSSGQGDEKLF
TRBJ1-1	TRBV7-8	ASSPPAGTEAF
TRBJ1-2	TRBV5-6	ASSPTVPGPYGYT